This T cell receptor (beta chain) was identified in a study of STAT5B mutations in CD4+ large granular lymphocyte leukemia. Study-wide background: Healthy donors showed HLA-associated enrichment of the CDR3 'QG' motif. Findings and caveats of the study: Top patient clones used TRBV06 genes more often: 8/27 versus 2/35 in controls. Patient CD4-sorted repertoires looked more clonal than healthy CD4+ repertoires, even without putative leukemic clones.

Germline CDR1 and CDR2: SQVTM and ANQGSEA. Trimming cost V 0 bases and J 4 bases, with 15 bases left between them. This CDR3 contains 15 residues. About this clone itself: The target antigen is unknown.

Original processing notes: A productive frequency of 2.59 x 10-5 was the lowest detectable. Some clones are missing from TCRdb's copy, which holds only in-frame ones; the method was immunoSEQ multiplex PCR. V, J and clone size are taken as reported in that table, and D and trimming were inferred from the DNA itself. Of about 32,000 clones in the sample, about 82% are singletons; the top ten hold 4.4%. J is TRBJ1-2 and V is TRBV29-1; D gene unclear. The specimen sequenced was CD4+ T cells from blood buffy coats. The source is a human donor in good health. DNA for the CDR3: TGCAGCGTTGAAGATCTGGACGTCGGAGTCTATGGCTACACCTTC. This codes for CSVEDLDVGVYGYTF.